A single sample is the source of the 8 T cell receptor beta chains below, sequenced in a study of T cell changes during pregnancy in multiple sclerosis. Sequencing was performed with immunoSEQ multiplex PCR; in TCRdb, only in-frame clones are kept and a portion is missing. Counted here are over 70,000 clones, approximately 90% occurring once; the ten biggest clones make up 1.5% to 2%. Here the sequenced sample was peripheral blood, taken in the first trimester of pregnancy. The origin of the receptors is a female donor in good health, enrolled as a control in a pregnancy study.

This chain joins TRBV25-1 and TRBJ1-2; 7 bases fit TRBD1. After removal of 1 base from V and 6 bases from J, the junction contained 14 bases not matched to a gene. The germline V gene has CDR1 MGHDK and CDR2 SYGVNS. The CDR3 covers 17 residues. CDR3 protein: CASSESVHDDREDGYTF. CDR3 DNA sequence: TGTGCCAGCAGTGAATCGGTGCATGATGACAGGGAAGATGGCTACACCTTC.

Notes on this clone: The identical CDR3 is also encoded by other nucleotide sequences in the sample. V usage is TRBV9 and J usage is TRBJ1-1; unclear D gene. V lost 0 bases and J 5 bases, leaving 8 bases between the germline ends. The CDR3 contains 13 residues. Germline V gives CDR1 SGDLS, CDR2 YYNGEE. This CDR3 reads CASSVGGQTEAFF. CDR3 DNA sequence: TGTGCCAGCAGCGTAGGTGGGCAAACTGAAGCTTTCTTT.

V gene TRBV4-1 combines with J gene TRBJ1-1; unclear D gene. The CDR3 covers 13 residues. V lost 1 base and J 10 bases, leaving 13 bases between the germline ends. Germline values: CDR1 MGHRA, CDR2 YSYEKL. The CDR3 region has the DNA TGCGCCAGCAGCCAAGTGGCCCATTCGGGAGCTTTCTTT. Translation: CASSQVAHSGAFF.

The rearrangement uses TRBV18 and TRBJ2-4, with TRBD2 matching over 12 bases. Germline CDR1 is KGHSH and CDR2 is LQKENI. V lost 0 bases and J lost 0; bases outside the gene matches: 0. CDR3 length: 17 residues. The CDR3 region has the DNA TGTGCCAGCTCACCACCGGGACTAGCGGGAGCCAAAAACATTCAGTACTTC. This codes for CASSPPGLAGAKNIQYF.

This clone was recorded once. J is TRBJ2-3 and V is TRBV7-9; 7 nucleotides match TRBD1. In germline, CDR1 is SEHNR, CDR2 FQNEAQ (reference sequence). The J segment lost 6 bases and the V segment lost 5 bases, leaving 14 bases of the junction unmatched. The CDR3 contains 16 residues. The CDR3: CASSRLQGISGDTQYF. CDR3 in DNA: TGTGCCAGCAGCAGATTACAGGGGATCAGCGGTGATACGCAGTATTTT.

The genes are TRBV7-8 and TRBJ2-7; D might be TRBD1 (6 bases). The CDR3 consists of 14 residues. The V and J ends lost 6 bases and 2 bases respectively, with 14 bases between them. Germline-derived CDR1 and CDR2 are SGHVS and FQNEAQ. The CDR3 nucleotides read TGTGCCAGCAGTGGGACACCCGGGGCCTACGAGCAGTACTTC. It is translated as CASSGTPGAYEQYF.

This clone came up a few times. The chain uses TRBV5-1 and TRBJ2-5; the D gene is possibly TRBD2 (6 bases). The CDR3 spans 16 residues. Trimming shortened V by 6 bases and J by 4 bases, and 22 bases separated the two germline ends. Germline CDR1 SGHRS, CDR2 YFSETQ. CDR3 in amino acids: CASTTTAGPRVETQYF. As DNA, the CDR3 is TGCGCCAGCACGACAACTGCGGGACCCCGAGTAGAGACCCAGTACTTC.

This chain links TRBV10-2 with TRBJ2-7; 10 bases match TRBD2. The germline CDR1 and CDR2 sequences are WSHSY and SAAADI. The CDR3 is 14 amino acids. Unmatched junction bases numbered 0, after V lost 3 bases and J lost 1 base. The CDR3 coding sequence is TGCGCCAGCAGTGAACTAGCGGGGTCCTACGAGCAGTACTTC. Protein: CASSELAGSYEQYF.